Sequencing of this T cell receptor (beta chain) was carried out in a study of sequential checkpoint blockade in melanoma. About the research overall: Randomization was 1:1 between first-line nivolumab→ipilimumab and ipilimumab→nivolumab.

The treatment here: randomized to nivolumab then ipilimumab (arm A) or the reverse (arm B). V lost 5 bases, J lost 6 bases, and 11 bases lay in between. The length of the CDR3 is 13 residues. In germline, CDR1 is LNHDA, CDR2 SQIVND (reference sequence). Sequencing used immunoSEQ multiplex PCR; TCRdb keeps in-frame clones, though not all of them. The table has about 11,000 clones, roughly 76% seen once. Sequenced material: CD8+ T cells sorted from blood (inferred from file names), taken from a patient given nivolumab and ipilimumab in sequence. This clonotype was obtained from a human donor with melanoma. The chain has TRBV19 and TRBJ1-5; tentatively, D is TRBD1 (5 bases). This CDR3 is CASSSKGRQPQHF. The DNA of the CDR3 is TGTGCCAGTAGTTCCAAGGGGCGTCAGCCCCAGCATTTT.